Below, one TCR beta chain is given with its context. Its cognate antigen has yet to be identified. No base-level quality is on record; no much larger clone is a single base apart. The data belong to a study of T cells in localized non-small cell lung cancer (dated by TCRdb to about 2020). Looking at the study overall: The study examined T cell repertoires in under 300 patients with early-stage NSCLC and compared tumors with uninvolved tumor-adjacent lungs. All 250 or so NSCLC patients in the cohort were treatment-naive and had localized lung tumors that were resected. The mean age of the NSCLC patients was less than 70 years, with roughly 120 men and nearly 110 women. Overall results and qualifications from the work: Because the study design was exploratory, TCR variables were selected using unadjusted p-values without false-discovery rate correction. Higher blood T cell density associated with longer overall survival, while higher adjacent-lung clonality associated with shorter survival. Uninvolved tumor-adjacent lung showed the highest T cell clonality, higher than tumor, which suggests more focused antigenic responses in the adjacent lung. Because multi-region sequencing of the tumors was not done, intratumor heterogeneity could not be ruled out. A median of around 50 of the top 100 tumor clones were detected in paired uninvolved adjacent lung, and about 29 of these tumor clones were also found among the top 100 clones of the paired uninvolved adjacent lung.

At diagnosis, tumor, uninvolved tumor-adjacent lung and peripheral blood were collected and then preserved as a mix of FFPE and fresh-frozen material. For TCR repertoire profiling, blood samples were analyzed as peripheral blood mononuclear cells. TCR beta CDR3 regions were sequenced from DNA using the immunoSEQ Assay. The authors' pipeline ran thus. To compute T cell density, TCR beta template counts were normalized to usable DNA, which was estimated by amplifying housekeeping genes. Using the preseqR package, richness was estimated by extrapolating to 120,000 templates for tissue samples and 400,000 templates for PBMC samples. Clonality was defined by subtracting Pielou's evenness from one. Tissue-enriched TCRs were identified by differential abundance testing using productive amino-acid clonotypes, minimum total count 5 and alpha 0.1. Repertoire overlap between compartments was quantified with the Jaccard Index and Morisita Overlap Index. GLIPH grouped TCR beta CDR3s together with public tetramer-defined viral CDR3s, and a viral motif had to include at least three viral sequences and show V-gene enrichment. This immuneACCESS table, as held by TCRdb, lists in-frame sequences with V and J called but not all clones. Of the missing ones, under half trace to an unresolved V gene in checked studies; the others have no known cause. V, J and clone size were drawn from that table, and D and trimming were deduced from the DNA. The sample table holds 45,000 to 65,000 clones, of which 80% were seen once. 4.5% to 5.5% of the sample rests with the top ten.

The CDR3 numbers 15 residues from cysteine through phenylalanine. Left in the record is the CDR3 DNA by itself, 45 bases read in frame from the first base. CDR1 and CDR2 are drawn from the germline V gene: MGHRA, YSYEKL. V is reduced by 0 bases and J by 4 bases, leaving a spacing of 10 bases between them. This clonotype was sampled from a woman aged 35-75 years with stage II lung adenocarcinoma. This specimen consisted of PBMCs, obtained before any cancer treatment. Rearrangement joined TRBV4-1 to TRBJ1-5; TRBD1 is perhaps the D gene, given 5 matching bases. Here is the DNA: TGCGCCAGCAGCCAAGACGGGCAGGGAAATCAGCCCCAGCATTTT. This translates into CASSQDGQGNQPQHF.